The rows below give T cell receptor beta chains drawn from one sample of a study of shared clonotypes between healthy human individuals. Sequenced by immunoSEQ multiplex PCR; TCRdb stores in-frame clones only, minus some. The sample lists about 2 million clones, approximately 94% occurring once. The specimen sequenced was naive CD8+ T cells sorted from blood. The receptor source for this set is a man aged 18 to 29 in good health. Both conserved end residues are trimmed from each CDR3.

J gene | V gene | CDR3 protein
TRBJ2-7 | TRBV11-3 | ASSLGTGSLYEQY
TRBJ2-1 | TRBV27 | ASRRAGLELNEQF
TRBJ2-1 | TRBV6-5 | ASSPGGPAQF
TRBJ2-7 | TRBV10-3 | AISESGPVYEQY
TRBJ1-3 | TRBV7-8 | ASSLEGPGAGNTIY
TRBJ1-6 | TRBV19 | ASSITGSGSPLH
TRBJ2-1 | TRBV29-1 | SVETGQGFEQF
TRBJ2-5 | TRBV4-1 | ASSQGQYTGGLGETQY
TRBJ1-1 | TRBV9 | ASSPQVLNTEAF
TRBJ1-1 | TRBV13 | ASDMASEAF